Below, 21 T cell receptor beta chains from the same sample are listed, as sequenced in a study of control samples from healthy donors and cancer patients (dated by TCRdb to between 2020 and 2021). To prepare the library, the immunoSEQ multiplex PCR assay was applied. The source is immuneACCESS, and TCRdb retained only in-frame sequences with V and J called. Part of the clones is not carried over; for the studies checked, unresolved V genes explain less than half of this, and the remainder is unexplained. This sample has around 75,000 clones in its table, and 85% to 95% of those were observed once. The ten largest clones represent 5.8% of the sample. Input material: blood. The source of these receptors is a woman in her sixties or seventies in good health.

The V call is TRBV30, the J call TRBJ1-4, with TRBD1 matching over 7 bases. The CDR3 runs 14 residues. Germline V gene lookup returns CDR1 GTSNPN and CDR2 SVGIG (reference sequence). J gave up 7 bases and V 3 bases, and 8 bases lay outside the gene matches. CDR3 bases: TGTGCCTGGAGGGAGGGGGCGGGGGGTGAAAAACTGTTTTTT. Translation gives CAWREGAGGEKLFF.

The chain joins TRBV4-1 to TRBJ2-5; unclear D gene. V lost 8 bases and J 5 bases, leaving 9 bases between the germline ends. Germline V gene data show CDR1 as MGHRA and CDR2 as YSYEKL. The CDR3 totals 11 residues. The CDR3 nucleotides read TGCGCCAGCGCTGAGACGGAGACCCAGTACTTC. Protein product: CASAETETQYF.

The V gene is TRBV9, the J gene TRBJ2-4, with 15 bases lining up with TRBD2. Germline loops: CDR1 SGDLS, CDR2 YYNGEE. The CDR3 runs 20 residues. The trim removed 0 bases at V and 0 bases at J, leaving 7 bases unmatched. CDR3 sequence reads: CASSVATGTSGRRAKNIQYF. As DNA, the CDR3 is TGTGCCAGCAGCGTAGCAACCGGGACTAGCGGGAGGAGAGCCAAAAACATTCAGTACTTC.

The chain uses TRBV7-2 and TRBJ2-1; 9 nucleotides match TRBD1. This CDR3 has 15 residues. Germline-derived CDR1 and CDR2 are SGHTA and FQGNSA. The V and J ends lost 4 bases and 3 bases, in that order; junction bases with no gene match: 4. DNA of the CDR3: TGTGCCAGCAGCTCCCGGGACAGGGTCTACAATGAGCAGTTCTTC. Amino acid sequence: CASSSRDRVYNEQFF.

The chain combines TRBV5-1 with TRBJ1-4; 9 bases align to TRBD1. The CDR3 runs to 15 residues. Germline V gene lookup returns CDR1 SGHRS and CDR2 YFSETQ. J lost 5 bases, V lost 3 bases, and 5 bases had no gene match. The CDR3 reads CASSWDGTGNEKLFF. The CDR3 DNA reads TGCGCCAGCAGCTGGGACGGGACAGGGAATGAAAAACTGTTTTTT.

The rearrangement joins TRBV3-1 (or the pseudogene TRBV3-2) to TRBJ2-3; 8 bases align to TRBD2. From germline, CDR1 is LGHDT and CDR2 YNNKEL (reference sequence). J gave up 8 bases and V 7 bases, and 5 bases lay outside the gene matches. The CDR3 covers 12 residues. The CDR3 sequence: CASTYGGGTQYF. The CDR3, as DNA: TGTGCCAGCACCTACGGGGGGGGTACGCAGTATTTT.

The chain recombines TRBV7-9 with TRBJ2-1, with 13 bases lining up with TRBD2. The trim removed 5 bases at V and 7 bases at J, leaving 8 bases unmatched. This CDR3 comprises 16 residues. The germline CDR1 and CDR2 sequences are SEHNR and FQNEAQ (reference sequence). CDR3 region: CASSGPLAGGRNEQFF. Here the CDR3 DNA reads TGTGCCAGCAGCGGCCCACTAGCGGGAGGGCGAAATGAGCAGTTCTTC.

The chain uses TRBV19 and TRBJ1-1; 9 bases agree with TRBD1. CDR1 and CDR2 from the germline V gene are LNHDA and SQIVND (reference sequence). V shed 2 bases and J 5 bases; nucleotides not matched to a gene: 6. The CDR3 has 15 amino acids. As DNA, the CDR3 is TGTGCCAGTAGTATAACCGGGACAGGGCAAACTGAAGCTTTCTTT. Translating gives CASSITGTGQTEAFF. Together with reference TRBV19 and TRBJ1-1, the CDR3 gives the full variable domain: DGGITQSPKYLFRKEGQNVTLSCEQNLNHDAMYWYRQDPGQGLRLIYYSQIVNDFQKGDIAEGYSVSREKKESFPLTVTSAQKNPTAFYLCASSITGTGQTEAFFGQGTRLTVV.

V gene TRBV7-9 combines with J gene TRBJ1-3; possibly TRBD1 for D (5 bases). Germline-derived CDR1 and CDR2 are SEHNR and FQNEAQ (reference sequence). The germline V and J ends were trimmed by 4 bases and 2 bases, with 15 bases remaining between them. The length of the CDR3 is 16 residues. The DNA of the CDR3 is TGTGCCAGCAGCTCCCGAGGAGGGGCGGCTGGAAACACCATATATTTT. It translates to CASSSRGGAAGNTIYF.

This chain connects TRBV7-2 to TRBJ2-3, with TRBD2 identical over 7 bases. This CDR3 is 14 amino acids long. V lost 1 base to trimming and J lost 4 bases; unmatched junction nucleotides: 2. Germline assignment: CDR1 SGHTA and CDR2 FQGNSA. The CDR3 DNA reads as TGTGCCAGCAGCTTAGTGGGGGGGGCAGATACGCAGTATTTT. Amino acids: CASSLVGGADTQYF.

The rearrangement uses TRBV5-1 and TRBJ1-1, with D uncertain. The germline V gene has CDR1 SGHRS and CDR2 YFSETQ. The CDR3 has 13 residues. V dropped 0 bases and J dropped 5 bases, with 8 bases sitting between them. The CDR3 DNA sequence: TGCGCCAGCAGCTTGGGGGCAAGGACTGAAGCTTTCTTT. Translation gives CASSLGARTEAFF.

The chain recombines TRBV20-1 with TRBJ2-3, with TRBD2 identical over 8 bases. Germline V gene sequence: CDR1 DFQATT, CDR2 SNEGSKA (reference sequence). After removal of 3 bases from V and 2 bases from J, the junction contained 4 bases not matched to a gene. The CDR3 totals 14 residues. CDR3 residues: CSASRTSFTDTQYF. The CDR3 DNA reads TGCAGTGCTAGTAGGACTAGCTTCACAGATACGCAGTATTTT.

The V and J genes are TRBV6-1 and TRBJ2-7; possible D gene TRBD1, 5 bases. The germline V gene encodes CDR1 MNHNS and CDR2 SASEGT. V was trimmed by 5 bases and J by 7 bases, leaving 21 bases between them. The CDR3 totals 15 residues. Here the CDR3 reads CASSSRPGHSEEQYF. The CDR3 nucleotides are TGTGCCAGCAGTTCCCGCCCCGGACATTCCGAGGAGCAGTACTTC.

V usage is TRBV27 and J usage is TRBJ2-3; D possibly corresponds to TRBD2 (7 bases). Trimming cost V 2 bases and J 2 bases, with 11 bases left between them. The CDR3 is 15 residues long. CDR1 is MNHEY, CDR2 SMNVEV, per germline (reference sequence). The CDR3 here is CASSLGGATTDTQYF. CDR3 nucleotides: TGTGCCAGCAGTTTAGGGGGGGCCACCACAGATACGCAGTATTTT.

CDR3 nucleotides: TGTGCCAGCAGCCAAGAGGGCCAGGGCTACGAGCAGTACTTC. Translation: CASSQEGQGYEQYF. The rearrangement uses TRBV4-2 and TRBJ2-7, with D possibly TRBD1 on 5 matching bases. Looked up from germline, CDR1 is LGHNA and CDR2 is YNFKEQ. V lost 0 bases and J 3 bases, leaving 9 bases between the germline ends. This CDR3 is 14 amino acids long.

The genes are TRBV27 and TRBJ2-3; no clear D gene. Germline lookup yields CDR1 MNHEY and CDR2 SMNVEV (reference sequence). The CDR3 is 11 residues long. The V and J ends lost 2 bases and 6 bases respectively, with 3 bases between them. The CDR3 DNA sequence: TGTGCCAGCAGTTTAAGGGATACGCAGTATTTT. The encoded protein is CASSLRDTQYF.

The chain combines TRBV28 with TRBJ1-2; 10 bases agree with TRBD1. Germline CDR1 and CDR2: MDHEN and SYDVKM. With 6 bases clipped from V and 4 bases from J, the junction kept 11 bases outside the gene matches. This CDR3 has 16 residues. The CDR3 reads CASRRDRGGFGYGYTF. The CDR3 DNA follows: TGTGCCAGCAGGAGGGACAGGGGAGGCTTTGGCTATGGCTACACCTTC.

This chain uses TRBV18 with TRBJ2-3; no definite D call. CDR3 length equals 12 residues. In germline, CDR1 is KGHSH, CDR2 LQKENI. V dropped 5 bases and J dropped 5 bases, with 8 bases sitting between them. This CDR3 reads CASSGIRDTQYF. CDR3 coding DNA: TGTGCCAGCTCAGGGATCCGAGATACGCAGTATTTT.

This clone was detected only once. The V and J genes are TRBV28 and TRBJ2-3; D is perhaps TRBD1 (5 bases). V was clipped by 7 bases and J by 3 bases, with 17 bases between them. Germline assignment: CDR1 MDHEN and CDR2 SYDVKM. The CDR3 has 15 amino acids. The CDR3 loop is CASTRSSSGTDTQYF. CDR3 sequence (DNA): TGTGCCAGCACCCGTAGCTCCTCAGGGACAGATACGCAGTATTTT.

The chain employs TRBV6-1 and TRBJ1-1, with TRBD1 matching 9 bases. This CDR3 is built from 15 residues. Per the germline V gene, CDR1 is MNHNS and CDR2 is SASEGT. V shed 5 bases, J shed 4 bases, and the junction held 8 bases outside the gene matches. The CDR3 loop is CASSQTGGAGTEAFF. The CDR3 region has the DNA TGTGCCAGCAGTCAAACAGGGGGCGCGGGCACTGAAGCTTTCTTT.

The chain uses TRBV30 and TRBJ2-1; the match to TRBD1 covers 7 bases. Looked up from germline, CDR1 is GTSNPN and CDR2 is SVGIG (reference sequence). V trimming: 3 bases; J trimming: 8 bases; junction bases outside the gene matches: 19. The CDR3 contains 17 residues. CDR3: CAWSETERDSNKHEQFF. The CDR3 DNA follows: TGTGCCTGGAGCGAAACCGAACGGGACAGTAACAAGCATGAGCAGTTCTTC.